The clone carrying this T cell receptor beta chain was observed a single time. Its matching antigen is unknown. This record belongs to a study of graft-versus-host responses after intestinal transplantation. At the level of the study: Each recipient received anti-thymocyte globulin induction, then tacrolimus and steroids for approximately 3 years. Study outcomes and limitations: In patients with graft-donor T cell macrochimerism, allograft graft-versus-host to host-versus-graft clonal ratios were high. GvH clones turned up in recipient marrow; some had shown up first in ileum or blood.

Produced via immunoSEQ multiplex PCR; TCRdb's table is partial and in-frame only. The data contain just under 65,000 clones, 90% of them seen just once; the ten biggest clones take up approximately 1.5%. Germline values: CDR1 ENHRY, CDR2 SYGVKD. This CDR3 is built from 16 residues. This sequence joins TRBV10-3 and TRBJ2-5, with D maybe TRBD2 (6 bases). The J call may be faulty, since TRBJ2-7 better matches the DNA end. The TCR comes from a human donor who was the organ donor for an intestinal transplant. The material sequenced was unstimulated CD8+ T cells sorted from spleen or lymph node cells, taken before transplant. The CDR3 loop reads CAIRGGGPPLAYEQYF. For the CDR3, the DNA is TGTGCCATCAGAGGCGGAGGGCCCCCCTTAGCCTACGAGCAGTACTTC.